Listed below are T cell receptor beta chains from one sample, sequenced in a study of T-cell reconstitution after alpha-beta-depleted transplantation in children. MiXCR was run by TCRdb on the PCR reads, yielding one entry per CDR3 protein. In the table there are fewer than 550,000 distinct CDR3 sequences, more than 9.5% of which are singletons. The source material was PBMCs, mostly from graft donor cells, sampled 180 days after TCRalphabeta/CD19-depleted stem cell transplant. The receptor source for this set is a female patient younger than 10 who had a stem cell transplant for aplastic anemia, so the T cells may come from the graft donor. The CDR3 runs from the conserved cysteine through the conserved F or W. Each record gives: V gene, D gene, J gene, clone size, CDR3 DNA, CDR3 protein. D genes are given only for firm matches. A row's size may be missing; if present it is once, few, many or a size class.

V: TRBV5-1
D: NA
J: TRBJ2-7
size: NA
DNA: TGCGCCAGCAGAGACCCCTCGTCCGAGCAGTACTTC
CDR3: CASRDPSSEQYF

V: TRBV4-2
D: TRBD2
J: TRBJ2-1
size: few
DNA: TGTGCCAGCAGCCAAGTCGGGAGGCTACTAGGGGAGCAGTTCTTC
CDR3: CASSQVGRLLGEQFF

V: TRBV7-9
D: TRBD1
J: TRBJ1-5
size: few
DNA: TGTGCCAGCAGCTTAAATAGGGGACAGGGCAATCAGCCCCAGCATTTT
CDR3: CASSLNRGQGNQPQHF

V: TRBV7-2
D: NA
J: TRBJ1-2
size: few
DNA: TGTGCCAGCAGCTTAGCAGCAGGGGCAGGCTACACCTTC
CDR3: CASSLAAGAGYTF

V: TRBV15
D: NA
J: TRBJ1-1
size: few
DNA: TGTGCCACCAGCAGAACCAGTGCCCCAGGGGTTTGGTACAACACTGAAGCTTTCTTT
CDR3: CATSRTSAPGVWYNTEAFF

V: TRBV7-2
D: NA
J: TRBJ2-7
size: many
DNA: TGTGCCAGCAGCTTAGCCGTCCTATCCTACGAGCAGTACTTC
CDR3: CASSLAVLSYEQYF

V: TRBV5-6
D: TRBD1
J: TRBJ2-6
size: NA
DNA: TGTGCCAGCAGCTTGTTACAGGGGGCCTCCTCTGGGGCCAACGTCCTGACTTTC
CDR3: CASSLLQGASSGANVLTF

V: TRBV6-5
D: TRBD2
J: TRBJ2-7
size: few
DNA: TGTGCCAGCAGTTACCCAGCGGGACCGAGCGAGCAGTACTTC
CDR3: CASSYPAGPSEQYF

V: TRBV6-5
D: NA
J: TRBJ1-4
size: few
DNA: TGTGCCAGCAGTTACAGAGGGTTCTCCGAAAAACTGTTTTTT
CDR3: CASSYRGFSEKLFF

V: TRBV2
D: TRBD1
J: TRBJ2-7
size: few
DNA: TGTGCCAGCGGTCAGGGACAGGGTGACGACGAGCAGTACTTC
CDR3: CASGQGQGDDEQYF

V: TRBV7-2
D: TRBD1
J: TRBJ1-1
size: many
DNA: TGTGCCAGCAGAAGACAGGGGGCCTCTACTGAAGCTTTCTTT
CDR3: CASRRQGASTEAFF

V: TRBV27
D: NA
J: TRBJ2-2
size: NA
DNA: TGTGCCAGCAGTTTAGCGGGGATGTTGCAGTCCGGGGAGCTGTTTTTT
CDR3: CASSLAGMLQSGELFF

V: TRBV14
D: NA
J: TRBJ2-3
size: many
DNA: TGTGCCAGCAGCCAAGATCGCACAGCTGAACGTACAGATACGCAGTATTTT
CDR3: CASSQDRTAERTDTQYF

V: TRBV3-1
D: NA
J: TRBJ2-5
size: few
DNA: TGTGCCAGCAGCCAAGATAATACAGGGGAGACCCAGTACTTC
CDR3: CASSQDNTGETQYF

V: TRBV18
D: TRBD2
J: TRBJ2-1
size: many
DNA: TGTGCCAGCTCCATCGGGACTAGCGGGAGGAATGAGCAGTTCTTC
CDR3: CASSIGTSGRNEQFF

V: TRBV24-1
D: NA
J: TRBJ1-2
size: once
DNA: TGTGCCACCAGACACAATTTGGACTATGGCTACACCTTC
CDR3: CATRHNLDYGYTF

V: TRBV20-1
D: NA
J: TRBJ2-3
size: NA
DNA: TGCAGTGCCATCCCCGGGAGTCGCCCGTGGGATACGCAGTATTTT
CDR3: CSAIPGSRPWDTQYF

V: TRBV19
D: TRBD1
J: TRBJ1-1
size: NA
DNA: TGTGCCAGTACGCCCAGCTTGAGGTACCGGGACAGAGCCTCAAACACTGAAGCTTTCTTT
CDR3: CASTPSLRYRDRASNTEAFF

V: TRBV24-1
D: TRBD2
J: TRBJ2-1
size: NA
DNA: TGTGCCACCAGTGATTTCGACGGCGGGAGTAGTTACAATGAGCAGTTCTTC
CDR3: CATSDFDGGSSYNEQFF

V: TRBV27
D: TRBD1
J: TRBJ1-5
size: NA
DNA: TGTGCCAGCACGGACAGGACAAATCAGCCCCAGCATTTT
CDR3: CASTDRTNQPQHF

V: TRBV4-3
D: NA
J: TRBJ2-1
size: NA
DNA: TGCGCCAGCAGCCAATTAGGGAGGACTCTCTACAATGAGCAGTTCTTC
CDR3: CASSQLGRTLYNEQFF

V: TRBV7-9
D: NA
J: TRBJ2-7
size: few
DNA: TGTGCCAGCAGCCAAAGGACGGCGGGATCATTCTACGAGCAGTACTTC
CDR3: CASSQRTAGSFYEQYF

V: TRBV7-9
D: TRBD2
J: TRBJ2-5
size: few
DNA: TGTGCCAGCAGCATTCTAGCGGGAGGAGAGACCCAGTACTTC
CDR3: CASSILAGGETQYF

V: TRBV12-3/TRBV12-4
D: NA
J: TRBJ2-1
size: few
DNA: TGTGCCAGCAGTTTTCTCTTTACTCGGGAGCAGTTCTTC
CDR3: CASSFLFTREQFF

V: TRBV19
D: NA
J: TRBJ1-1
size: NA
DNA: TGTGCCAGTAGCCGGGGTAACGGGGAAGGGAACACTGAAGCTTTCTTT
CDR3: CASSRGNGEGNTEAFF

V: TRBV12-5
D: NA
J: TRBJ2-2
size: NA
DNA: TGTGCTAGTGGTTTGTTCAACACCGGGGAGCTGTTTTTT
CDR3: CASGLFNTGELFF

V: TRBV3-1
D: NA
J: TRBJ1-6
size: NA
DNA: TGTGCCAGCAAGGGAAACTCCTATAATTCACCCCTCCACTTT
CDR3: CASKGNSYNSPLHF

V: TRBV15
D: NA
J: TRBJ2-1
size: NA
DNA: TGTGCCACCAGCCGCTTTTGGGAGACCAATGAGCAGTTCTTC
CDR3: CATSRFWETNEQFF

V: TRBV20-1
D: TRBD1
J: TRBJ1-3
size: NA
DNA: TGCAGTGCTAGAGACGGACAGGGGACCTCTGGAAACACCATATATTTT
CDR3: CSARDGQGTSGNTIYF

V: TRBV10-3
D: NA
J: TRBJ2-6
size: few
DNA: TGTGCCATACGACCCCGACAATCTGGGGCCAACGTCCTGACTTTC
CDR3: CAIRPRQSGANVLTF

V: TRBV21-1
D: NA
J: TRBJ2-7
size: few
DNA: TGTGCCAGCAGCCGCGGCCGGGACAGGGGGCCCTACGAGCAGTACTTC
CDR3: CASSRGRDRGPYEQYF

V: TRBV5-1
D: NA
J: TRBJ2-7
size: NA
DNA: TGCGCCAGCAGCTATCGCTTGGGAGGACTTTACGAGCAGTACTTC
CDR3: CASSYRLGGLYEQYF

V: TRBV20-1
D: TRBD2
J: TRBJ2-2
size: few
DNA: TGCAGTGCTAAATATGCCGGGACTAGAGGTGCGAACACCGGGGAGCTGTTTTTT
CDR3: CSAKYAGTRGANTGELFF

V: TRBV7-9
D: NA
J: TRBJ1-1
size: many
DNA: TGTGCCAGCAGCTTAGTTCGGGAGTCGCCGCGAGCTTTCTTT
CDR3: CASSLVRESPRAFF

V: TRBV25-1
D: NA
J: TRBJ2-5
size: few
DNA: TGTGCCAGCAGTGACAGTTTAGGGGCCCAGTACTTC
CDR3: CASSDSLGAQYF

V: TRBV7-2
D: NA
J: TRBJ2-7
size: NA
DNA: TGTGCCAGCAGCTTAGTGGTCGCAGGGGATTTACGGGAGCAGTACTTC
CDR3: CASSLVVAGDLREQYF

V: TRBV19
D: TRBD1
J: TRBJ1-1
size: NA
DNA: TGTGCCAGTAGTACTCCCGTGGACAGGGGATGGGGGACTGAAGCTTTCTTT
CDR3: CASSTPVDRGWGTEAFF

V: TRBV7-9
D: TRBD1
J: TRBJ2-1
size: few
DNA: TGTGCCAGCAGCCAAGACCGGGACAGCAGCTCCTACAATGAGCAGTTCTTC
CDR3: CASSQDRDSSSYNEQFF